The rows below give T cell receptor beta chains drawn from one sample of a study of metastatic and nonmetastatic thyroid tumors. From the PCR reads, TCRdb re-called clones with MiXCR. The sample shows 28,000 or so clones, 15% to 20% of them seen only once. Sequencing used blood. These receptors were collected from a female donor with papillary thyroid cancer or a benign thyroid nodule (not recorded which). Some clones in this sample may be carry-over from other donors' samples. Each CDR3 is given without its conserved first and last residue.

v_call: TRBV4-2
j_call: NA
cdr3_aa: ASSQAHRVGLAGHFPYEQY

v_call: TRBV6-2/TRBV6-3
j_call: TRBJ2-3
cdr3_aa: ASSYPPLAGGSDTQY

v_call: TRBV7-3
j_call: TRBJ2-3
cdr3_aa: ASSTHPGLAGGDTQY

v_call: TRBV7-9
j_call: TRBJ1-6
cdr3_aa: ASSLSSSYNSPLH

v_call: TRBV6-1
j_call: TRBJ2-7
cdr3_aa: ASGNRDGEQY

v_call: TRBV27
j_call: TRBJ2-2
cdr3_aa: ASSFGTSGNTGELF

v_call: TRBV7-2
j_call: TRBJ2-3
cdr3_aa: ASSLVPGMPGTDTQY

v_call: TRBV7-2
j_call: TRBJ2-3
cdr3_aa: ASSSGLAGVSEDTQY

v_call: TRBV19
j_call: TRBJ1-1
cdr3_aa: ASSILGRINTEAF

v_call: TRBV10-3
j_call: TRBJ1-3
cdr3_aa: AIKAGGDTIY

v_call: TRBV7-9
j_call: TRBJ2-7
cdr3_aa: ASSLGTSGEQY

v_call: TRBV6-5
j_call: TRBJ2-7
cdr3_aa: ASSYSGERQGAYEQY

v_call: TRBV27
j_call: TRBJ1-1
cdr3_aa: ASSLNRDTPEAF

v_call: TRBV5-1
j_call: TRBJ2-1
cdr3_aa: ASSLALLSGNNGQS

v_call: TRBV5-1
j_call: TRBJ2-1
cdr3_aa: ASSLGTSNEQF

v_call: TRBV3-1
j_call: TRBJ2-1
cdr3_aa: ASSQVPYNEQF

v_call: TRBV2
j_call: TRBJ2-7
cdr3_aa: ASSEFVRGTGIYEQY

v_call: TRBV6-1
j_call: TRBJ2-7
cdr3_aa: ASAPSPGVGRSYEQY

v_call: TRBV9
j_call: TRBJ1-2
cdr3_aa: ARRSTGQPNYGYT

v_call: TRBV6-1
j_call: TRBJ2-1
cdr3_aa: ASRYNEQF

v_call: TRBV7-2
j_call: TRBJ2-1
cdr3_aa: ASSQPGQPNEQF

v_call: TRBV6-2/TRBV6-3
j_call: TRBJ2-7
cdr3_aa: ASSYSGSIYEQY

v_call: TRBV7-4
j_call: TRBJ1-2
cdr3_aa: ASIPRHTNYGYT

v_call: TRBV5-1
j_call: TRBJ2-2
cdr3_aa: ASSLGGTSVSGELF

v_call: TRBV5-1
j_call: TRBJ2-5
cdr3_aa: ASSARTAGETQY

v_call: TRBV20-1
j_call: TRBJ1-6
cdr3_aa: SGQGLNSPLH

v_call: TRBV11-2
j_call: TRBJ2-2
cdr3_aa: ASSLGGLETGELF

v_call: TRBV9
j_call: TRBJ2-5
cdr3_aa: ASSTGLAGDETQY

v_call: TRBV20-1
j_call: TRBJ2-3
cdr3_aa: SAPSSSTDTQY

v_call: TRBV9
j_call: TRBJ2-1
cdr3_aa: ASSRAGAGEQF

v_call: TRBV5-1
j_call: TRBJ2-7
cdr3_aa: ASSTGGSGSRYEQY

v_call: TRBV20-1
j_call: TRBJ1-5
cdr3_aa: SASHLPGGNQPQH

v_call: TRBV28
j_call: TRBJ2-7
cdr3_aa: ASSGTSGIGEQY

v_call: TRBV2
j_call: TRBJ1-6
cdr3_aa: ASSYGQGNNSPLH

v_call: TRBV12-3/TRBV12-4
j_call: TRBJ2-3
cdr3_aa: ASSTTSGASTDTQY

v_call: TRBV5-1
j_call: TRBJ1-1
cdr3_aa: ASSLVGGEIIGNTEAF

v_call: TRBV2
j_call: TRBJ1-5
cdr3_aa: ASRETGGNQPQH

v_call: TRBV29-1
j_call: TRBJ2-5
cdr3_aa: SVARAQETQY

v_call: TRBV6-1
j_call: TRBJ1-5
cdr3_aa: ASSRNRGQMKSQPQH

v_call: TRBV5-8
j_call: TRBJ2-4
cdr3_aa: ASSLISKGAKNIQY

v_call: TRBV18
j_call: TRBJ1-2
cdr3_aa: ASSPSNRPNYGYT

v_call: TRBV20-1
j_call: TRBJ2-1
cdr3_aa: SARVLAGEVDEQF

v_call: TRBV7-6
j_call: TRBJ2-2
cdr3_aa: ASSPWALAAGQLF

v_call: TRBV18
j_call: TRBJ2-1
cdr3_aa: ASSRNRGIFYNEQF

v_call: TRBV11-2
j_call: TRBJ2-1
cdr3_aa: ASSIALAGVDEQF

v_call: TRBV27
j_call: TRBJ2-3
cdr3_aa: ASSLLAQGRRDTQY

v_call: TRBV5-6
j_call: TRBJ2-2
cdr3_aa: ASSLARVAGELF

v_call: TRBV25-1
j_call: TRBJ2-1
cdr3_aa: ASRSRGLANNEQF

v_call: TRBV3-1
j_call: TRBJ2-7
cdr3_aa: ASSQRLATYEQY

v_call: TRBV7-9
j_call: TRBJ2-5
cdr3_aa: ASSLARAGQETQY

v_call: TRBV5-1
j_call: TRBJ2-5
cdr3_aa: ASSLAAETQY

v_call: TRBV7-3
j_call: TRBJ2-3
cdr3_aa: ASSTTRLEAQY

v_call: TRBV19
j_call: TRBJ2-7
cdr3_aa: ATWSRDRVYEQY

v_call: TRBV19
j_call: TRBJ2-3
cdr3_aa: ASSPRGKGWDTQY